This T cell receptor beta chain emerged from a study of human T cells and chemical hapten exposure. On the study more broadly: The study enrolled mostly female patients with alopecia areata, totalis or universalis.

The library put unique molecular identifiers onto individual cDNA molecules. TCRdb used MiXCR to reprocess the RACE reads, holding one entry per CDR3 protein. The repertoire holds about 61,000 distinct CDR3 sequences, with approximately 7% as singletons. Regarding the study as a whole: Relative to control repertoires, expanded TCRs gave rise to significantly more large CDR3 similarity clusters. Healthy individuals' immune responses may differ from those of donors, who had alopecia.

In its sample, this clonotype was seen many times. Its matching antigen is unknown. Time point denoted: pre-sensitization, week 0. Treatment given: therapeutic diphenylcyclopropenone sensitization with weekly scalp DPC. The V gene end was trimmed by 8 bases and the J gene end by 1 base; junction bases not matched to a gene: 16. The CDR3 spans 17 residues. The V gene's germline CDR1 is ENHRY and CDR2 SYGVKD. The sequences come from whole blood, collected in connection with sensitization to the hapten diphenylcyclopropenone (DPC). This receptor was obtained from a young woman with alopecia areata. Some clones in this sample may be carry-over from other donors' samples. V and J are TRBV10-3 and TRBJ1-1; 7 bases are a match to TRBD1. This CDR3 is CAIGKSGTAMGNTEAFF. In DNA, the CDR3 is TGTGCCATCGGAAAGTCCGGGACAGCGATGGGGAACACTGAAGCTTTCTTT.